In its sample, the clone carrying this TCR beta chain was seen many times. From germline, CDR1 is MDHEN and CDR2 SYDVKM. Trimming took 3 bases from V and 5 from J, leaving 11 bases between them. The CDR3 is made up of 13 amino acids. RNA transcripts gave rise to amplified TCR beta CDR3 regions. HTBI primers were the set used in a first-round RT-PCR of the TCR CDR3. TCRdb independently ran MiXCR on the multiplex PCR reads; one entry per CDR3 protein. The sample lists under 250,000 distinct CDR3 sequences; approximately 25% were seen once. The source of the sample is a study of T cells in Graves' hyperthyroidism and ophthalmopathy. Lactation, pregnancy, other autoimmune disease or uncontrolled infection excluded patients.

Source material: blood. The receptor was isolated from a woman aged 40-49 years with Graves' ophthalmopathy. The chain uses TRBV28 and TRBJ2-7; the D gene is possibly TRBD1 (5 bases). CDR3 bases: TGTGCCAGCAGTTTGTCTGCAGGGAACGAGCAGTACTTC. This gives the protein CASSLSAGNEQYF.